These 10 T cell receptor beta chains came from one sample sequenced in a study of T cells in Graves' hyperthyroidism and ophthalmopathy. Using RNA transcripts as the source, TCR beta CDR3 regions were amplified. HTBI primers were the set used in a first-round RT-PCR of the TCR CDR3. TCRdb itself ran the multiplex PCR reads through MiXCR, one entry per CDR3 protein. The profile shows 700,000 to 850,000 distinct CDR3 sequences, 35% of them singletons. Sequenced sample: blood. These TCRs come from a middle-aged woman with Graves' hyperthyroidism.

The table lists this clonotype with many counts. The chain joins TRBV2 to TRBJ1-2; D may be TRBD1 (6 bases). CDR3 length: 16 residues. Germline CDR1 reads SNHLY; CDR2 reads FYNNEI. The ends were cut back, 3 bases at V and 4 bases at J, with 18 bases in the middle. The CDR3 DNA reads TGTGCCAGCAGTGATCCCAACAGGGATTGGACCTATGGCTACACCTTC. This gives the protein CASSDPNRDWTYGYTF.

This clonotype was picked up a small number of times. CDR3 bases: TGTGCCAGCAGCTGGACAGGGGTTCAGCCCCAGCATTTT. It yields the protein CASSWTGVQPQHF. This sequence joins TRBV7-8 and TRBJ1-5; 9 nucleotides match TRBD1. CDR1 and CDR2 (germline): SGHVS, FQNEAQ. Trimming removed 4 bases from V and 6 bases from J; junction bases left unmatched: 1. The CDR3 is 13 amino acids. Supplemented by reference TRBV7-8 and TRBJ1-5, the full variable domain reads GAGVSQSPRYKVAKRGQDVALRCDPISGHVSLFWYQQALGQGPEFLTYFQNEAQLDKSGLPSDRFFAERPEGSVSTLKIQRTQQEDSAVYLCASSWTGVQPQHFGDGTRLSIL.

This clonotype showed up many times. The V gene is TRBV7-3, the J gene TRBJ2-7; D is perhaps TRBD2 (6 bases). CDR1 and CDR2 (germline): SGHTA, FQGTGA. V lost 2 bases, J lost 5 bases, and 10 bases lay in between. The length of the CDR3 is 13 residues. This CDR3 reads CASSLRGGDEQYF. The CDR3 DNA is TGTGCCAGCAGCTTACGAGGCGGGGACGAGCAGTACTTC.

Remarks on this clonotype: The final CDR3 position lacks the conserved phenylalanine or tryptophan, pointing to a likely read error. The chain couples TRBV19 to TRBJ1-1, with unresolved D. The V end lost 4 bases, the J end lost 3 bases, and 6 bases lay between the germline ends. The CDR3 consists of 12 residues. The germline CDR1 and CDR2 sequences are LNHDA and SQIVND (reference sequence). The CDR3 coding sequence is TGTGCCAGTAGTAATGTGGACACTGAAGCTTTCTCT. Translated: CASSNVDTEAFS.

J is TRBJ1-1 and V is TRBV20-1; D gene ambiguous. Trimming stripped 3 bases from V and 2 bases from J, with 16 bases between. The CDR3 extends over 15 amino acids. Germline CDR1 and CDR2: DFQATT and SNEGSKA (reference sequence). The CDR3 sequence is CSASSIYRTNTEAFF. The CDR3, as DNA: TGCAGTGCTAGCTCTATATACAGAACTAACACTGAAGCTTTCTTT.

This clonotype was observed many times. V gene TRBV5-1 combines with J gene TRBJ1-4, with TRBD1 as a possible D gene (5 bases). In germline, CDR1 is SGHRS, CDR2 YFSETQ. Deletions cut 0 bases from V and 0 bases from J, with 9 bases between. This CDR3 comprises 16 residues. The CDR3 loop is CASSLALRATNEKLFF. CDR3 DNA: TGCGCCAGCAGCTTGGCCCTCAGGGCAACTAATGAAAAACTGTTTTTT.

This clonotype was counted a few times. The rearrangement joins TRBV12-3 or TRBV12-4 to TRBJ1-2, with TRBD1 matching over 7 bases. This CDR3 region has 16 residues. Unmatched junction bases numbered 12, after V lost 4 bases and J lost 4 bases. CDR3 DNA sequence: TGTGCCAGCAGTTACTCACAGGACAGGAGCTTCTATGGCTACACCTTC. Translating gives CASSYSQDRSFYGYTF.

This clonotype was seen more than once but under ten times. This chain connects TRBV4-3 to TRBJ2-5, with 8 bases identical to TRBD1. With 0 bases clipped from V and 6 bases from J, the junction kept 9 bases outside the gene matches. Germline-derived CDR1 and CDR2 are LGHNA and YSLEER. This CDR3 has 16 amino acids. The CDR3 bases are TGCGCCAGCAGCCAAGAAATAGCCTCAGGGGGCCAGACCCAGTACTTC. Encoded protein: CASSQEIASGGQTQYF.

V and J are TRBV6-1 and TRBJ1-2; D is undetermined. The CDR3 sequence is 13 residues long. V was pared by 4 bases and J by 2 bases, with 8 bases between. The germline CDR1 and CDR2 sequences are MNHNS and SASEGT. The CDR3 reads CASSVGVNYGYTF. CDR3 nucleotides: TGTGCCAGCAGTGTTGGGGTGAACTATGGCTACACCTTC.

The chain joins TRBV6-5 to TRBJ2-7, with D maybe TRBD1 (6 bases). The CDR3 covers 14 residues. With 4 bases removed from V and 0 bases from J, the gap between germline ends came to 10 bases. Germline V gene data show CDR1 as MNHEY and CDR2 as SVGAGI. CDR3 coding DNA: TGTGCCAGCAGTTGGGGGCTGAGCTCCTACGAGCAGTACTTC. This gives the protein CASSWGLSSYEQYF.